A single T cell receptor beta chain is shown here with its context. Germline lookup yields CDR1 SGDLS and CDR2 YYNGEE. The CDR3 spans 15 residues. These data originate in a study of blood T cells in healthy people across ages. For the second PCR, which ran for 7 to 11 cycles, a sample-barcoded 5' primer and a J-beta primer mix were used. TCRdb redid the calling of the 5' RACE reads with MiXCR, one entry per CDR3 protein. Of 1.4 million to 1.5 million distinct CDR3 sequences listed, roughly 45% are singletons. The sequenced material came from blood. The origin of this receptor is a woman aged 18-29 years in good health. The chain links TRBV9 to TRBJ2-7, with a weak D call TRBD1 (6 bases). The J call may be in error: the DNA end matches TRBJ2-5 better. The CDR3 DNA reads TGTGCCAGCAGCCCTAGACAGGACCCACGGGAGACCCAGTACTTC. Translated, it gives CASSPRQDPRETQYF.